These 30 T cell receptor beta chains were sequenced from one sample in a study of identifying expanded T cells in peripheral blood. Measured with immunoSEQ multiplex PCR; TCRdb has only the in-frame clones, and not every one. The profile shows about 130,000 clones, 80% to 90% of them singletons. Sequencing was carried out using blood. The receptor set was obtained from a person aged 18-69 years in good health.

The chain carries TRBV11-3 and TRBJ2-2; tentatively, D is TRBD1 (6 bases). CDR3 size: 17 residues. The germline CDR1 and CDR2 sequences are SGHNT and YENEEA. V lost 1 base and J 3 bases, leaving 15 bases between the germline ends. In DNA form, the CDR3 reads TGTGCCAGCAGCTTAGGACCACGACAGGCACACACCGGGGAGCTGTTTTTT. Residues: CASSLGPRQAHTGELFF.

A few counts support this clone. V gene TRBV20-1 combines with J gene TRBJ1-5; the D is unclear. V lost 5 bases, J lost 11 bases, and 13 bases lay in between. Germline V gene sequence: CDR1 DFQATT, CDR2 SNEGSKA (reference sequence). This CDR3 has 11 amino acids. CDR3 in amino acids: CSAAGRTAQHF. The CDR3 DNA reads TGCAGTGCTGCTGGGAGAACAGCCCAGCATTTT.

This rearrangement joins TRBV9 to TRBJ2-3; D possibly corresponds to TRBD2 (6 bases). The V gene lost 4 bases and the J gene lost 2 bases, with 11 bases spanning the gap. Germline V CDR1 and CDR2: SGDLS, YYNGEE. This CDR3 region has 14 residues. This CDR3 is CASSSRLVTDTQYF. CDR3 nucleotide sequence: TGTGCCAGCAGCTCGCGACTAGTCACAGATACGCAGTATTTT.

The chain recombines TRBV27 with TRBJ1-5; 7 positions agree with TRBD1. V was clipped by 6 bases and J by 2 bases; unmatched bases: 4. This CDR3 spans 14 amino acids. Per germline, CDR1 MNHEY and CDR2 SMNVEV (reference sequence). The DNA for the CDR3 is TGTGCCAGCAGACATGGACAGGGCAATCAGCCCCAGCATTTT. This codes for CASRHGQGNQPQHF.

The V call is TRBV7-8, the J call TRBJ2-5, with a weak D call TRBD2 (7 bases). Between the trimmed V and J ends, which lost 0 bases and 5 bases, there was a span of 19 bases. Germline CDR1 SGHVS, CDR2 FQNEAQ. CDR3 length: 17 residues. This CDR3 reads CASSLAPASGGRETQYF. DNA for the CDR3: TGTGCCAGCAGCTTAGCCCCAGCGTCCGGGGGGCGGGAGACCCAGTACTTC.

The rearrangement links TRBV19 to TRBJ1-3; 8 positions match TRBD1. V was clipped by 6 bases and J by 2 bases; unmatched bases: 3. Germline lookup yields CDR1 LNHDA and CDR2 SQIVND (reference sequence). This CDR3 is 14 amino acids long. CDR3 sequence: CASSRTGTGNTIYF. CDR3 bases: TGTGCCAGTAGCAGGACAGGGACTGGAAACACCATATATTTT. The full variable domain, in which reference TRBV19 and TRBJ1-3 provide the parts outside the CDR3, is DGGITQSPKYLFRKEGQNVTLSCEQNLNHDAMYWYRQDPGQGLRLIYYSQIVNDFQKGDIAEGYSVSREKKESFPLTVTSAQKNPTAFYLCASSRTGTGNTIYFGEGSWLTVV.

With respect to this clone: The junction does not match germline at one end; this may be a read error. The chain is built from TRBV11-3 and TRBJ2-3; D is possibly TRBD2 (7 bases). Germline V lookup: CDR1 SGHNT, CDR2 YENEEA. The CDR3 loop spans 14 amino acids. For the CDR3, the DNA is TGTGCCAGCAGCCTGAGCCGGGGGGCAGATACGCGGTATTTT. Protein product: CASSLSRGADTRYF.

The gene calls are TRBV10-3 and TRBJ2-7; the D gene is possibly TRBD1 (6 bases). Germline V CDR1 and CDR2: ENHRY, SYGVKD. V shed 2 bases and J shed 6 bases, with 17 bases lying between them. The CDR3 consists of 15 residues. The CDR3 nucleotides read TGTGCCATCAGTGAGCGGGACCAGACAGGTCGCGAGCAGTACTTC. Encoded protein: CAISERDQTGREQYF.

This chain connects TRBV11-2 to TRBJ1-5; possibly TRBD1 for D (5 bases). Per the germline V gene, CDR1 is SGHAT and CDR2 is FQNNGV. The CDR3 runs 12 residues. V was trimmed by 5 bases and J by 12 bases, leaving 14 bases between them. The CDR3 protein is CASSEDSGLQHF. CDR3 sequence (DNA): TGTGCCAGCAGCGAGGACTCGGGACTCCAGCATTTT.

As to this clone: A much larger clone differs by one base, so this may be a read error. V usage is TRBV9 and J usage is TRBJ1-1, with unresolved D. This CDR3 region has 15 residues. Germline CDR1 SGDLS, CDR2 YYNGEE. V dropped 3 bases and J dropped 1 base, with 13 bases sitting between them. The CDR3 DNA sequence: TGTGCCAGCAGCGCTGCCCCGGGCCAGAACACTGAAGCTTTCTTT. This codes for CASSAAPGQNTEAFF.

This clone was picked up one time. This chain joins TRBV30 and TRBJ2-7; D unresolved. CDR3 length equals 12 residues. From germline, CDR1 is GTSNPN and CDR2 SVGIG (reference sequence). With 3 bases removed from V and 0 bases from J, the gap between germline ends came to 6 bases. The CDR3 DNA is TGTGCCTGGAGCCATTCCTCCTACGAGCAGTACTTC. Its protein is CAWSHSSYEQYF.

The chain employs TRBV11-3 and TRBJ1-1; TRBD1 aligns across 10 bases. Germline V gene sequence: CDR1 SGHNT, CDR2 YENEEA. This CDR3 region has 13 residues. The V gene end was trimmed by 5 bases and the J gene end by 4 bases; junction bases not matched to a gene: 1. CDR3 sequence: CASSRTGGTEAFF. CDR3 nucleotides: TGTGCCAGCAGCCGGACAGGGGGCACTGAAGCTTTCTTT.

The chain has TRBV6-1 and TRBJ1-1; TRBD1 aligns across 9 bases. The junction had 17 bases not matched to a gene; V was cut back by 3 bases and J by 0 bases. The CDR3 spans 20 residues. Germline loops: CDR1 MNHNS, CDR2 SASEGT. The CDR3 region has the DNA TGTGCCAGCAGTGAGTATAGGACAGGGGACTACCTGACCATGAACACTGAAGCTTTCTTT. Translating gives CASSEYRTGDYLTMNTEAFF.

This chain links TRBV6-5 with TRBJ1-2; a weak D match, TRBD1 (6 bases). Germline values: CDR1 MNHEY, CDR2 SVGAGI. Trimming shortened V by 0 bases and J by 11 bases, and 13 bases separated the two germline ends. The CDR3 covers 13 residues. The CDR3 here is CASSYSDRELYTF. The CDR3 coding sequence is TGTGCCAGCAGTTACTCGGACAGAGAACTTTACACCTTC.

J is TRBJ1-5 and V is TRBV7-2, with no clear D. Trimming left V 9 bases short and J 0 bases short, with 15 bases between. CDR1 and CDR2 (germline): SGHTA, FQGNSA. The CDR3 sequence is 15 residues long. CDR3 sequence reads: CASTPMRDSNQPQHF. CDR3 nucleotide sequence: TGTGCCAGTACCCCTATGAGGGATAGCAATCAGCCCCAGCATTTT.

This sequence joins TRBV28 and TRBJ1-4; maybe TRBD1 (6 bases). V lost 3 bases and J lost 8, with 16 bases in between. The CDR3 runs to 15 residues. Germline CDR1 MDHEN, CDR2 SYDVKM. Here the CDR3 reads CASSLQRPGAEKLFF. The CDR3 DNA reads TGTGCCAGCAGTTTGCAACGACCGGGGGCAGAAAAACTGTTTTTT.

The chain uses TRBV5-6 and TRBJ2-7; D is perhaps TRBD2 (6 bases). The V gene's germline CDR1 is SGHDT and CDR2 YYEEEE. V lost 2 bases and J lost 6, with 12 bases in between. The CDR3 loop spans 13 amino acids. The CDR3 DNA reads as TGTGCCAGCAGCTTCTCGGGACTCGCCGAGCAGTACTTC. This gives the protein CASSFSGLAEQYF. Full variable domain (rest looked up from reference TRBV5-6 and TRBJ2-7): DAGVTQSPTHLIKTRGQQVTLRCSPKSGHDTVSWYQQALGQGPQFIFQYYEEEERQRGNFPDRFSGHQFPNYSSELNVNALLLGDSALYLCASSFSGLAEQYFGPGTRLTVT.

This clone has just a few counts. V and J are TRBV7-9 and TRBJ1-1, with 10 bases lining up with TRBD1. The CDR3 covers 14 residues. Germline V lookup: CDR1 SEHNR, CDR2 FQNEAQ (reference sequence). V shed 5 bases and J 5 bases; nucleotides not matched to a gene: 5. The CDR3 here is CASSVDRGRTEAFF. The CDR3 region has the DNA TGTGCCAGCAGCGTTGACAGGGGGCGGACTGAAGCTTTCTTT.

The genes are TRBV10-1 and TRBJ2-3; no reliable D call. The CDR3 has 13 amino acids. CDR1 and CDR2 (germline): WNHNN, SYGVQD (reference sequence). Trimming pared 4 bases from V and 3 bases from J, leaving 8 bases between. DNA of the CDR3: TGCGCCAGCAGTGGGACGGGTACAGATACGCAGTATTTT. Amino acids: CASSGTGTDTQYF.

This clone was detected once. J is TRBJ2-1 and V is TRBV7-2, with unresolved D. Germline CDR1 reads SGHTA; CDR2 reads FQGNSA. The CDR3 sequence is 15 residues long. Trimming removed 1 base at V and 3 bases at J, with 10 bases between. The chain's CDR3 is CASSLDPGRYNEQFF. DNA of the CDR3: TGTGCCAGCAGCTTAGATCCAGGACGCTACAATGAGCAGTTCTTC.

This clone was recorded at least ten times. The chain recombines TRBV4-2 with TRBJ1-4; D call uncertain. The CDR3 extends over 13 amino acids. Germline V CDR1 and CDR2: LGHNA, YNFKEQ. Deletions cut 1 base from V and 8 bases from J, with 8 bases between. The CDR3 here is CASSQGGGEKLFF. In nucleotides, the CDR3 is TGTGCCAGCAGCCAAGGAGGAGGGGAAAAACTGTTTTTT.

This clone was found a few times. The V and J genes are TRBV28 and TRBJ1-5; TRBD1 is a possible D gene (5 bases). Germline-derived CDR1 and CDR2 are MDHEN and SYDVKM. The CDR3 loop spans 15 amino acids. Trimming removed 4 bases at V and 7 bases at J, with 17 bases between. CDR3 loop: CASSSQGTVWQPQHF. CDR3 bases: TGTGCCAGCAGTTCTCAAGGGACTGTTTGGCAGCCCCAGCATTTT.

The chain uses TRBV28 and TRBJ2-7; D gene unclear. Germline CDR1 is MDHEN and CDR2 is SYDVKM. The CDR3 covers 11 residues. Trimming left V 5 bases short and J 0 bases short, with 2 bases between. CDR3 DNA sequence: TGTGCCAGCAGTGACTCCTACGAGCAGTACTTC. Protein sequence: CASSDSYEQYF.

In DNA, the CDR3 is TGTGCCAGCAGCCCTTCCAGGGGGGAGCAGTACTTC. Translation: CASSPSRGEQYF. The chain uses TRBV7-2 and TRBJ2-7; 7 bases fit TRBD1. Trimming removed 5 bases from V and 7 bases from J; junction bases left unmatched: 5. Germline CDR1 reads SGHTA; CDR2 reads FQGNSA. There are 12 residues in the CDR3.

The CDR3 loop reads CASSPGLAGLSTDTQYF. CDR3 bases: TGTGCCAGCAGCCCGGGACTAGCGGGCCTTTCCACAGATACGCAGTATTTT. This chain links TRBV28 with TRBJ2-3; TRBD2 matches 12 bases. The trim removed 6 bases at V and 2 bases at J, leaving 9 bases unmatched. Germline CDR1 MDHEN, CDR2 SYDVKM. The CDR3 runs 17 residues.

This clone was seen a few times. The chain combines TRBV4-3 with TRBJ2-5; no clear D. The CDR3 length is 16 residues. Germline V lookup: CDR1 LGHNA, CDR2 YSLEER. Trimming left V 1 base short and J 7 bases short, with 19 bases between. The CDR3 DNA sequence: TGCGCCAGCAGCCAAGGAGTCGGCGGAACTACTGGGACCCAGTACTTC. It codes for CASSQGVGGTTGTQYF.

The genes are TRBV2 and TRBJ1-5, with a tentative D call TRBD1 (6 bases). Germline values: CDR1 SNHLY, CDR2 FYNNEI. V was cut by 2 bases and J by 7 bases, with 18 bases left in between. The CDR3 sequence is 16 residues long. The CDR3 nucleotides are TGTGCCAGCAGTGAACTTCGGAGGGGGGGTGGACAGCCCCAGCATTTT. It encodes CASSELRRGGGQPQHF.

The rearrangement joins TRBV28 to TRBJ2-2; D might be TRBD2 (5 bases). Germline V gene sequence: CDR1 MDHEN, CDR2 SYDVKM. V was clipped by 3 bases and J by 4 bases, with 12 bases between them. The CDR3 has 15 amino acids. The CDR3 nucleotides are TGTGCCAGCAGTTTGGGAGTTGGAAGCACCGGGGAGCTGTTTTTT. This encodes CASSLGVGSTGELFF.

CDR3 in DNA: TGTGCCAGCAGTATACAACTGAATCAGCCCCAGCATTTT. Translated: CASSIQLNQPQHF. This chain uses TRBV6-5 with TRBJ1-5; D remains unclear. The germline gives CDR1 MNHEY, CDR2 SVGAGI. V gave up 5 bases and J gave up 4 bases, with 9 bases separating them. The CDR3 runs 13 residues.

The J gene is TRBJ2-7, the V gene TRBV11-2, with 12 bases identical to TRBD1. J lost 6 bases, V lost 5 bases, and 8 bases had no gene match. The V gene's germline CDR1 is SGHAT and CDR2 FQNNGV. The CDR3 length is 15 residues. The CDR3 here is CASSAGGTGGVEQYF. In DNA, the CDR3 is TGTGCCAGCAGCGCAGGCGGGACAGGGGGCGTCGAGCAGTACTTC.